This T cell receptor (beta chain) was recovered during a study of Graves' ophthalmopathy and Graves' hyperthyroidism. In this sample, this clonotype turned up a few times. The authors amplified TCR beta CDR3 regions, and they did so from RNA transcripts for repertoire sequencing. Second-round multiplex PCR came after first-round RT-PCR with HTBI primers. TCRdb processed the multiplex PCR reads anew with MiXCR; each CDR3 protein has one entry. The repertoire has roughly 480,000 distinct CDR3 sequences, around an eighth of them found once; the top ten carry around 9.8%. Germline V lookup: CDR1 LGHNA, CDR2 YSLEER. Trimming shortened V by 4 bases and J by 1 base, and 17 bases separated the two germline ends. This CDR3 is 17 amino acids long.

V and J are TRBV4-3 and TRBJ1-3; D gene ambiguous. The source of this sequence is a woman younger than 45 with Graves' ophthalmopathy. Input material: blood. The CDR3: CASSPNTYGKSGNTIYF. DNA for the CDR3: TGCGCCAGCAGCCCAAACACCTACGGGAAGTCTGGAAACACCATATATTTT.